A single T cell receptor (beta chain) is shown here with its context. Its antigen remains unknown. The CDR3 extends over 15 amino acids. V was cut by 0 bases and J by 6 bases, with 11 bases left in between. Germline values: CDR1 LGHNA, CDR2 YNFKEQ. These data belong to a study of OX40 agonist ivuxolimab in advanced cancers. The wider study: Patient treatment consisted of intravenous ivuxolimab administration every 2 weeks at 0.01 to 10 mg/kg. Prior anti-PD-1, anti-PD-L1 or anti-CTLA-4 therapy did not bar entry, and about 40% had some.

The table came from immunoSEQ multiplex PCR; TCRdb's copy has only in-frame clones and leaves some out. Among approximately 34,000 clones listed, around 81% were seen once. Study-wide findings and caveats: Researchers report that CD8+ T cells had, on average, more expanded clones than CD4+.

This chain joins TRBV4-2 and TRBJ2-2, with D unresolved. Source: CD4+ or CD8+ T cells sorted from blood, taken in a trial of the OX40 agonist ivuxolimab. This TCR came from an adult with an advanced solid tumor such as melanoma, head and neck, liver or kidney cancer. The CDR3 bases are TGTGCCAGCAGCCAAGATTTCGGACGGCCCGGGGAGCTGTTTTTT. Residues: CASSQDFGRPGELFF.